These 14 T cell receptor beta chains originate from one sample sequenced in a study of memory CD8 T cells in hepatitis C reinfection. Sample time point: pre-reinfection, 55 to 20 weeks before reinfection detection. No in vitro expansion preceded TCR sequencing of the sorted cells. Assay used: immunoSEQ multiplex PCR; TCRdb lists only in-frame clones, some missing. The sample lists 40,000 to 60,000 clones, under 90% occurring once. Sequencing was carried out using naive CD8+ T cells sorted from blood. The receptors here all came from a man between 18 and 35 years old with hepatitis C virus infection.

The J gene is TRBJ2-1, the V gene TRBV11-3; 8 bases agree with TRBD2. V shed 5 bases and J 5 bases; nucleotides not matched to a gene: 8. The CDR3 runs to 15 residues. CDR1 is SGHNT, CDR2 YENEEA, per germline. The CDR3 coding sequence is TGTGCCAGCAGCCACCAGTTAGCGGGGCACAATGAGCAGTTCTTC. It translates to CASSHQLAGHNEQFF.

The J gene is TRBJ2-3, the V gene TRBV29-1; no clear D. V dropped 7 bases and J dropped 2 bases, with 13 bases sitting between them. The CDR3 contains 13 residues. Per the germline V gene, CDR1 is SQVTM and CDR2 is ANQGSEA. DNA for the CDR3: TGCAGCGGCGGTACAACCCTCACAGATACGCAGTATTTT. Protein: CSGGTTLTDTQYF.

The chain has TRBV7-8 and TRBJ2-3, with 10 positions matching TRBD2. V shed 2 bases, J shed 3 bases, and the junction held 2 bases outside the gene matches. The germline V gene encodes CDR1 SGHVS and CDR2 FQNEAQ. The CDR3 length is 15 residues. In nucleotides, the CDR3 is TGTGCCAGCAGCTTACTAGCGGGGGAGACAGATACGCAGTATTTT. Translating gives CASSLLAGETDTQYF.

This clone came up once. The chain uses TRBV7-9 and TRBJ2-4; D may be TRBD1 (6 bases). Germline CDR1 is SEHNR and CDR2 is FQNEAQ (reference sequence). This CDR3 comprises 15 residues. Between the trimmed V and J ends, which lost 5 bases and 3 bases, there was a span of 14 bases. In DNA form, the CDR3 reads TGTGCCAGCAGCGTTTGGACAGTCGACAAAAACATTCAGTACTTC. Translation: CASSVWTVDKNIQYF.

The chain joins TRBV25-1 to TRBJ1-1; no reliable D call. This CDR3 comprises 11 residues. Germline lookup yields CDR1 MGHDK and CDR2 SYGVNS. V lost 5 bases and J 6 bases, leaving 7 bases between the germline ends. DNA of the CDR3: TGTGCCAGCAGTTCGGTGGCTGAAGCTTTCTTT. As protein: CASSSVAEAFF. Combining the CDR3 with reference TRBV25-1 and TRBJ1-1 gives the whole variable domain EADIYQTPRYLVIGTGKKITLECSQTMGHDKMYWYQQDPGMELHLIHYSYGVNSTEKGDLSSESTVSRIRTEHFPLTLESARPSHTSQYLCASSSVAEAFFGQGTRLTVV.

The chain carries TRBV5-4 and TRBJ2-5; 9 nucleotides agree with TRBD2. The CDR3 runs to 17 residues. J was trimmed by 3 bases and V by 0 bases; bases with no gene match: 9. Germline V gene lookup returns CDR1 SGHNT and CDR2 YYREEE (reference sequence). The CDR3 nucleotides read TGTGCCAGCAGCTTGGTGGGTAGCGGGAGTCGCAAAGAGACCCAGTACTTC. Translated: CASSLVGSGSRKETQYF.

The CDR3 sequence is CASKRKDSRVQYF. CDR3 nucleotides: TGTGCCAGTAAAAGAAAGGACAGCCGGGTGCAGTACTTC. This chain uses TRBV19 with TRBJ2-7; D is perhaps TRBD1 (6 bases). This CDR3 spans 13 amino acids. The V gene's germline CDR1 is LNHDA and CDR2 SQIVND (reference sequence). Trimming left V 7 bases short and J 9 bases short, with 19 bases between.

The CDR3 coding sequence is TGTGCCAGTAGTTCAGCGGGGGGTAAAGAGACCCAGTACTTC. Its protein product is CASSSAGGKETQYF. This chain joins TRBV19 and TRBJ2-5; 9 bases align to TRBD2. CDR1 LNHDA and CDR2 SQIVND come from the germline V gene (reference sequence). The length of the CDR3 is 14 residues. Trimming removed 5 bases from V and 3 bases from J; junction bases left unmatched: 4. Full variable domain (rest looked up from reference TRBV19 and TRBJ2-5): DGGITQSPKYLFRKEGQNVTLSCEQNLNHDAMYWYRQDPGQGLRLIYYSQIVNDFQKGDIAEGYSVSREKKESFPLTVTSAQKNPTAFYLCASSSAGGKETQYFGPGTRLLVL.

In DNA, the CDR3 is TGTGCCAGCAGCCCGCGTTCCGAAGGGGGCAATGAGCAGTTCTTC. The encoded protein is CASSPRSEGGNEQFF. J is TRBJ2-1 and V is TRBV21-1; the table assigns TRBD1, which was not confirmed against the DNA. TRBV21-1 is flagged as a pseudogene. There are 15 residues in the CDR3.

The chain is built from TRBV14 and TRBJ2-7; 14 bases line up with TRBD2. From germline, CDR1 is SGHDN and CDR2 FVKESK. This CDR3 region has 18 residues. With V trimmed by 3 bases and J by 4 bases, 11 bases remained unmatched. The CDR3 sequence: CASSHPPGLAGEEYEQYF. The CDR3 DNA reads as TGTGCCAGCAGCCACCCCCCGGGACTAGCGGGAGAGGAGTACGAGCAGTACTTC.

The gene calls are TRBV30 and TRBJ1-2, with D unresolved. CDR3 size: 14 residues. Germline-derived CDR1 and CDR2 are GTSNPN and SVGIG (reference sequence). Trimming removed 0 bases from V and 2 bases from J, with 10 bases in between. The CDR3 loop is CAWSVPMRNYGYTF. In DNA form, the CDR3 reads TGTGCCTGGAGTGTACCAATGAGAAACTATGGCTACACCTTC.

This chain connects TRBV4-1 to TRBJ1-3, with D unclear. Germline V lookup: CDR1 MGHRA, CDR2 YSYEKL. This CDR3 contains 15 residues. The ends were cut back, 4 bases at V and 0 bases at J, with 10 bases in the middle. DNA of the CDR3: TGCGCCAGCAGCCTTCACGCGCACTCTGGAAACACCATATATTTT. Translating gives CASSLHAHSGNTIYF.

This clone was detected once. The V and J genes are TRBV19 and TRBJ2-5; D might be TRBD2 (5 bases). The last part of the DNA fits TRBJ2-7 better; the J call may be wrong. The CDR3 consists of 13 residues. Per the germline V gene, CDR1 is LNHDA and CDR2 is SQIVND (reference sequence). The CDR3 DNA sequence: TGTGCCAGTAGTATAGCTAGCTTCCACGAGCAGTACTTC. This translates into CASSIASFHEQYF.

The chain links TRBV29-1 to TRBJ2-6; D remains unclear. Trimming removed 0 bases from V and 1 base from J, with 13 bases in between. CDR3 size: 17 residues. Germline CDR1 and CDR2: SQVTM and ANQGSEA. For the CDR3, the DNA is TGCAGCGTTGAAGATGTGGCTCCCCCATCTGGGGCCAACGTCCTGACTTTC. Amino acids: CSVEDVAPPSGANVLTF.